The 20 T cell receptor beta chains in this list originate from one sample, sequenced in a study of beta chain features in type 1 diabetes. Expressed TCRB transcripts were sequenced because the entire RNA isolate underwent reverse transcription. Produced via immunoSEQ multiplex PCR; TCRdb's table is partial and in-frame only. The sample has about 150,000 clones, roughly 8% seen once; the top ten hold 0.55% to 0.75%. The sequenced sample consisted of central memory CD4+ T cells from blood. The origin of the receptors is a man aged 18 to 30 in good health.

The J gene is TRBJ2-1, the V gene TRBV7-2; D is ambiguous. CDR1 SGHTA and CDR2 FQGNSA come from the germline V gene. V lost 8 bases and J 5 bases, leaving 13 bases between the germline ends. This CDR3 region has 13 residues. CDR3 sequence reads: CASSKGGNNEQFF. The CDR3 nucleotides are TGTGCCAGCTCCAAAGGCGGAAACAATGAGCAGTTCTTC.

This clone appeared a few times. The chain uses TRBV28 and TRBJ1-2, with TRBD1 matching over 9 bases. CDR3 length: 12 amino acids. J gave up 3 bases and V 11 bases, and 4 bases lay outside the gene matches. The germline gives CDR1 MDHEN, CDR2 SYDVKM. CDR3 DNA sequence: TGTGCCGTACAGGGGGCGGACTATGGCTACACCTTC. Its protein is CAVQGADYGYTF.

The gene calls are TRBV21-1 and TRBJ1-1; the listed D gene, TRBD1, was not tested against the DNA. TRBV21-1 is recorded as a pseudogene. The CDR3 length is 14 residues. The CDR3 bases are TGTGCCAGCAGCAAAACCACAGAGAACACTGAAGCTTTCTTT. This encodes CASSKTTENTEAFF.

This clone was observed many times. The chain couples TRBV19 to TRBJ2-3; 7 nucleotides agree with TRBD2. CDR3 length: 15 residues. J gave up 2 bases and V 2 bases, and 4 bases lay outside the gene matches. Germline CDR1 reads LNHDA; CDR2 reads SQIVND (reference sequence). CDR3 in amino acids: CASSISGDYTDTQYF. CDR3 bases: TGTGCCAGTAGTATATCCGGGGACTACACAGATACGCAGTATTTT.

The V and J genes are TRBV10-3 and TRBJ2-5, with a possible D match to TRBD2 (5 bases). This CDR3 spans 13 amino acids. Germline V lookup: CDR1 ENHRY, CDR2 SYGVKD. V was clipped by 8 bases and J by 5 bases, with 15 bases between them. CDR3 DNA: TGTGCCATCGGGAGAGACCCTTCGGAGACCCAGTACTTC. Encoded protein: CAIGRDPSETQYF.

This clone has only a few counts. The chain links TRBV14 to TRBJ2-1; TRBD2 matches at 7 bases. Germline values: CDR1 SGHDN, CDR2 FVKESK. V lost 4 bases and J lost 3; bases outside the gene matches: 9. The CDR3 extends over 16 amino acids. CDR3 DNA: TGTGCCAGCAGCCCACGGTGGGGGGAGGGCTACAATGAGCAGTTCTTC. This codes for CASSPRWGEGYNEQFF.

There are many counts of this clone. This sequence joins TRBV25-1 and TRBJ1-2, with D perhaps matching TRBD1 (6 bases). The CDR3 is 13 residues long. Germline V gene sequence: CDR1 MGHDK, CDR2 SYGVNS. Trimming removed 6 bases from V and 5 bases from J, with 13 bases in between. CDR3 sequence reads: CASSTGQSYGYTF. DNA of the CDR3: TGTGCCAGCAGCACCGGACAGAGTTATGGCTACACCTTC.

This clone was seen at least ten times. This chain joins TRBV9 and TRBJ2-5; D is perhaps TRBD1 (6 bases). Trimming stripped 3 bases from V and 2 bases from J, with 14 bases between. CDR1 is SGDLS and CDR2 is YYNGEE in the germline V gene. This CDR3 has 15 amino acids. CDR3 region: CASSEVGQGQETQYF. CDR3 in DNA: TGTGCCAGCAGCGAGGTTGGGCAGGGGCAAGAGACCCAGTACTTC.

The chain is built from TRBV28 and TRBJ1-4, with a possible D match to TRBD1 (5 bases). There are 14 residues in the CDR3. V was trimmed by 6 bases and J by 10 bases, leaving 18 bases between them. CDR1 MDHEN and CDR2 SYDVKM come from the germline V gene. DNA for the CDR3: TGTGCCAGCAGCCCCCCCTTAGGGCAGGGAAAACTGTTTTTT. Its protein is CASSPPLGQGKLFF.

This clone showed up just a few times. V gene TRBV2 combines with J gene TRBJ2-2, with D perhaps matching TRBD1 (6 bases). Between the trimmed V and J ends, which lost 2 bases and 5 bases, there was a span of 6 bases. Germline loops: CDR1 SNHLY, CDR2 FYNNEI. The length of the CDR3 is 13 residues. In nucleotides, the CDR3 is TGTGCCAGCAGTGAAACAGGGACCGGGGAGCTGTTTTTT. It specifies CASSETGTGELFF. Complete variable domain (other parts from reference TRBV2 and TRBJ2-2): EPEVTQTPSHQVTQMGQEVILRCVPISNHLYFYWYRQILGQKVEFLVSFYNNEISEKSEIFDDQFSVERPDGSNFTLKIRSTKLEDSAMYFCASSETGTGELFFGEGSRLTVL.

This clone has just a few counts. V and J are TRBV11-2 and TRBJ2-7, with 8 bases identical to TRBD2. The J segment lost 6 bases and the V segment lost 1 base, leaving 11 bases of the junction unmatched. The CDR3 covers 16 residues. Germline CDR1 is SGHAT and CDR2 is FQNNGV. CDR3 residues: CASSLGSSGRSREQYF. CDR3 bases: TGTGCCAGCAGCTTAGGATCAAGCGGGAGAAGCCGCGAGCAGTACTTC. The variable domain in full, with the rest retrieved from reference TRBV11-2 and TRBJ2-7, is EAGVAQSPRYKIIEKRQSVAFWCNPISGHATLYWYQQILGQGPKLLIQFQNNGVVDDSQLPKDRFSAERLKGVDSTLKIQPAKLEDSAVYLCASSLGSSGRSREQYFGPGTRLTVT.

The CDR3 sequence: CASSLSAAGAGEQYF. The CDR3 DNA reads as TGTGCCAGCAGTTTATCTGCTGCTGGCGCGGGCGAGCAGTACTTC. The chain couples TRBV28 to TRBJ2-7; a possible D gene is TRBD2 (5 bases). This CDR3 spans 15 amino acids. With 1 base removed from V and 6 bases from J, the gap between germline ends came to 16 bases. Germline lookup yields CDR1 MDHEN and CDR2 SYDVKM.

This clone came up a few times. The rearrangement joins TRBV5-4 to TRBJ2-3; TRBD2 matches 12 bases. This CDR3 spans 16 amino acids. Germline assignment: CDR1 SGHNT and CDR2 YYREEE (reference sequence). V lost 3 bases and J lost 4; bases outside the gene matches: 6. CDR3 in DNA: TGTGCCAGCAGCTCCCGGACTAGCGGGATATCAGATACGCAGTATTTT. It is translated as CASSSRTSGISDTQYF.

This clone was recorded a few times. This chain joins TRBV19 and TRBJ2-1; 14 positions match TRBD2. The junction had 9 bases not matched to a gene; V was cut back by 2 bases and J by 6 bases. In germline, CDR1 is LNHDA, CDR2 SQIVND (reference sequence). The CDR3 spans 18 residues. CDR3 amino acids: CASSILRLAGGRSNEQFF. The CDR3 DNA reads TGTGCCAGTAGTATATTGAGACTAGCGGGAGGGAGAAGCAATGAGCAGTTCTTC.

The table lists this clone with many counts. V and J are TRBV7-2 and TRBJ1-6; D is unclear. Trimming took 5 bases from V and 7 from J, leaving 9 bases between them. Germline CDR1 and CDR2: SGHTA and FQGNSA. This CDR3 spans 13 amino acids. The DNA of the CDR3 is TGTGCCAGCAGCCCAGGTCTGAATTCACCCCTCCACTTT. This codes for CASSPGLNSPLHF.

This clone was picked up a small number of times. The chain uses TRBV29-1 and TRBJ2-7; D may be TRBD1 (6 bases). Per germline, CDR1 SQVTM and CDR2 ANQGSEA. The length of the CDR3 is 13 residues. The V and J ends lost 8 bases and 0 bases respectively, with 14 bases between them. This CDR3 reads CSIGQLSSYEQYF. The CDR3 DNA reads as TGCAGCATTGGACAGCTCAGCTCCTACGAGCAGTACTTC.

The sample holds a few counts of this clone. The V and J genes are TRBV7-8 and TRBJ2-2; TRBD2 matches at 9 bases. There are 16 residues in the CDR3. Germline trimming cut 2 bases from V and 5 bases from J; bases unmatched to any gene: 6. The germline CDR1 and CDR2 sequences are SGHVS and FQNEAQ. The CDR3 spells CASSLKAGGRTGELFF. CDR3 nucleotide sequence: TGTGCCAGCAGCTTAAAGGCGGGAGGGCGGACCGGGGAGCTGTTTTTT.

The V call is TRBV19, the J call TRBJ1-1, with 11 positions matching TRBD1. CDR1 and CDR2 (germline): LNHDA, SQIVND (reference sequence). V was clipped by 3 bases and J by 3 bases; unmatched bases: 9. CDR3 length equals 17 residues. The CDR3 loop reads CASSILDRGRGDTEAFF. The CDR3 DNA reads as TGTGCCAGTAGTATCCTGGACAGGGGGCGCGGGGACACTGAAGCTTTCTTT.

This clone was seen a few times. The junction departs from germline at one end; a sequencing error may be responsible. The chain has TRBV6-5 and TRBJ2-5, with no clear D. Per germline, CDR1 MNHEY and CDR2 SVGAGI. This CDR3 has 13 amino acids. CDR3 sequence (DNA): TGTGCCATCAGTGAGACCCCGGGAGAGACCCAGTACTTC. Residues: CAISETPGETQYF.

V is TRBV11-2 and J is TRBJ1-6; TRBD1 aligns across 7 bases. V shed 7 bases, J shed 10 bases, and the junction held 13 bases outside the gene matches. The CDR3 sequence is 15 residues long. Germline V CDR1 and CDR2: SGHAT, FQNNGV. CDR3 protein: CASTPNAGGESPLHF. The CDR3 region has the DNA TGTGCCAGCACGCCTAATGCAGGGGGTGAATCACCCCTCCACTTT.